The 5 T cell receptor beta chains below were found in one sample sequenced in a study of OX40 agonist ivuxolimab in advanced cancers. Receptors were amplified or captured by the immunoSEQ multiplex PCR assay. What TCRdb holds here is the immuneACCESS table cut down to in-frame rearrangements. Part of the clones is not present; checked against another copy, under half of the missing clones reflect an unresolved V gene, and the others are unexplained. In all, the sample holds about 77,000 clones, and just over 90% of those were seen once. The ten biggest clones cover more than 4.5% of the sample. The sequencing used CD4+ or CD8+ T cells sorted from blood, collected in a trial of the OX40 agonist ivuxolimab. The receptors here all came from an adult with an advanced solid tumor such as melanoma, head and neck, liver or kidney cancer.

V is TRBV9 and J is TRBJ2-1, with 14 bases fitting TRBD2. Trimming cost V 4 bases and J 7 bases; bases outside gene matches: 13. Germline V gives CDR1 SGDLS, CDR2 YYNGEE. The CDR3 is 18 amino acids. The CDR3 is CASSYAGTSGSLGNEQFF. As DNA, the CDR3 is TGTGCCAGCAGCTACGCCGGGACTAGCGGGAGTTTGGGGAATGAGCAGTTCTTC.

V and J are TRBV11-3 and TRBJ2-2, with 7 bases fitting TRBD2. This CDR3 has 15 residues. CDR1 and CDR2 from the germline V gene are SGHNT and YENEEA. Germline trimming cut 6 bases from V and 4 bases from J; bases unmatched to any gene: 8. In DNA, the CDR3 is TGTGCCAGCAGGGGCGGGAGCTTCGTCACCGGGGAGCTGTTTTTT. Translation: CASRGGSFVTGELFF.

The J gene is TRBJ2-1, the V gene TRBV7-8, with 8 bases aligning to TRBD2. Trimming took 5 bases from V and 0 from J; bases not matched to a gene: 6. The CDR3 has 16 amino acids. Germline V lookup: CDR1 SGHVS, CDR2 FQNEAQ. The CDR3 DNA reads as TGTGCCAGCAGCCATATACGGGGGGGCTCCTACAATGAGCAGTTCTTC. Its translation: CASSHIRGGSYNEQFF.

CDR3 DNA: TGTGCCAGCAGCTACAGGGGGACGGAAGGCTACACCTTC. Amino acid sequence: CASSYRGTEGYTF. The chain joins TRBV7-9 to TRBJ1-2; 8 nucleotides line up with TRBD1. CDR3 size: 13 residues. Trimming cost V 4 bases and J 8 bases; bases outside gene matches: 6. Germline V CDR1 and CDR2: SEHNR, FQNEAQ (reference sequence).

The CDR3 nucleotides are TGTGCCAGCTCACCATCCAGGAACAATGAGCAGTTCTTC. It yields the protein CASSPSRNNEQFF. The chain recombines TRBV18 with TRBJ2-1, with D unclear. CDR3 length: 13 residues. CDR1 KGHSH and CDR2 LQKENI come from the germline V gene. The V and J ends lost 2 bases and 5 bases respectively, with 7 bases between them.